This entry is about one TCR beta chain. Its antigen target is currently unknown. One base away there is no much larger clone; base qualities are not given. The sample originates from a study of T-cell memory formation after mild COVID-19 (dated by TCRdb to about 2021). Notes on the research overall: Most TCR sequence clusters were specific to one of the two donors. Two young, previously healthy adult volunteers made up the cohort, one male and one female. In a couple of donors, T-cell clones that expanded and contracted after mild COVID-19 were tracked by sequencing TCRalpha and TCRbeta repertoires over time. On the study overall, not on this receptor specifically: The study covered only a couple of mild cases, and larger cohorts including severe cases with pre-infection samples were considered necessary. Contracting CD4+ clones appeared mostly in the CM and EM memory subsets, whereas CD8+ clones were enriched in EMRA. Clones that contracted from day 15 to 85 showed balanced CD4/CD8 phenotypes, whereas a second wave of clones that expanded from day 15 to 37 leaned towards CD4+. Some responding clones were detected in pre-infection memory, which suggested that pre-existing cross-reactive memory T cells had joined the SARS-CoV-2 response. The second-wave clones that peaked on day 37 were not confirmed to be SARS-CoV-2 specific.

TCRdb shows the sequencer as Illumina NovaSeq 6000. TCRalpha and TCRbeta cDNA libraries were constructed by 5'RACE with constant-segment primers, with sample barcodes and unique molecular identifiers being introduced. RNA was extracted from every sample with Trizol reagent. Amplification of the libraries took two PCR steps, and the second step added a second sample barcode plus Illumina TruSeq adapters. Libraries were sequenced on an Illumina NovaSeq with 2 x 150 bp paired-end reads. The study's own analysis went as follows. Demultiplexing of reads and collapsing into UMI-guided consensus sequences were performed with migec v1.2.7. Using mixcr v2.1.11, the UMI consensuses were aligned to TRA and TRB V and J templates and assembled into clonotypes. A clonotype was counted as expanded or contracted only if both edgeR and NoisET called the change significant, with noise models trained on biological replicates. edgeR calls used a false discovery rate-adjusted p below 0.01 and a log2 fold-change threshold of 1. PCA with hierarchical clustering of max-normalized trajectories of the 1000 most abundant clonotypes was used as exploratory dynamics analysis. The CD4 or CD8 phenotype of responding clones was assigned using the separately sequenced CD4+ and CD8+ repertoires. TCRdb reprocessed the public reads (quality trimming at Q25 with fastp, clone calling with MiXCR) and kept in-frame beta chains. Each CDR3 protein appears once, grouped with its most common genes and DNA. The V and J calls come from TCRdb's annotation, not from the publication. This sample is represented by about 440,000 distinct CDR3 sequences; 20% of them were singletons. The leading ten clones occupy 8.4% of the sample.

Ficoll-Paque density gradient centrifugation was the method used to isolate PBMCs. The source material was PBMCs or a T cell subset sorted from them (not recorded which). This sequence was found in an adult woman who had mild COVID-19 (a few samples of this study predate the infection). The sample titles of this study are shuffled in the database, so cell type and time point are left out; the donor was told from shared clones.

The nucleotide sequence reads as follows: TGTGCCAGCAGTGGCGCCCGGACAGGGGACACTGAAGCTTTCTTT. It specifies CASSGARTGDTEAFF. The chain is made from TRBV6-1 and TRBJ1-1; 9 nucleotides in the junction match TRBD1. CDR1 is given as MNHNS and CDR2 as SASEGT, both from the germline V gene. Trimming takes 4 bases off V and 3 bases off J; junction bases not matched to a gene: 6. Including the terminal cysteine and phenylalanine, the CDR3 comprises 15 residues. Kept here is only the CDR3 DNA, which spans 45 bases and is read in frame from base 1.